The clone carrying this T cell receptor beta chain was found once. Its antigen is as yet unknown. The V and J ends lost 4 bases and 4 bases respectively, with 4 bases between them. The CDR3 is 11 amino acids. Germline CDR1 SQVTM, CDR2 ANQGSEA. The source of the sample is a study of OX40 agonist ivuxolimab in advanced cancers. Broader study findings: Circulating CD4+ and CD8+ T cells showed clonal expansion by week 6 at 0.1 to 3.0 mg/kg.

The repertoire was sequenced with immunoSEQ multiplex PCR; TCRdb's copy has only in-frame clones and lacks some. This table has some 60,000 clones, about 89% appearing once. The TCR originated in an adult with an advanced solid tumor such as melanoma, head and neck, liver or kidney cancer. The V gene is TRBV29-1, the J gene TRBJ1-4; D remains unclear. The specimen comprised CD4+ or CD8+ T cells sorted from blood, sampled in a trial of the OX40 agonist ivuxolimab. Here the CDR3 DNA reads TGCAGCGTTGTGGTTAATGAAAAACTGTTTTTT. This codes for CSVVVNEKLFF.